The subject of this entry is one T cell receptor beta chain. The antigen is undetermined. The data belong to a study of graft-versus-host responses after intestinal transplantation. At the level of the study: Isolated intestinal, liver-intestinal, or multivisceral transplants had been given to the recipients. All recipients were given anti-thymocyte globulin induction, and tacrolimus and steroids were then administered for roughly three years.

Germline lookup yields CDR1 SGDLS and CDR2 YYNGEE. This CDR3 spans 15 amino acids. The V end was cut by 0 bases, the J end by 2 bases, with 12 bases between. Method: immunoSEQ multiplex PCR; TCRdb's copy keeps in-frame clones and lacks some. The table shows tens of thousands of clones, with approximately 90% occurring only once. Study-wide results and caveats: GvH clone levels peaked in circulation, and this peak was associated with early post-transplant HvG declines.

Here the sequenced sample was PBMCs, taken 98 days after intestinal transplantation. V usage is TRBV9 and J usage is TRBJ2-7; D may match TRBD1 or TRBD2 (5 bases each). This clonotype originated in a human patient who received an intestinal transplant, so some T cells may come from the graft donor. This CDR3 is CASSVGGGSPYEQYF. CDR3 sequence (DNA): TGTGCCAGCAGCGTAGGGGGCGGGTCACCCTACGAGCAGTACTTC. The whole variable domain, filled in from reference TRBV9 and TRBJ2-7, reads DSGVTQTPKHLITATGQRVTLRCSPRSGDLSVYWYQQSLDQGLQFLIQYYNGEERAKGNILERFSAQQFPDLHSELNLSSLELGDSALYFCASSVGGGSPYEQYFGPGTRLTVT.